These T cell receptor beta chains were read from a single sample in a study of cytomegalovirus exposure and HLA in healthy donors. Some clones are missing from TCRdb's copy, which holds only in-frame ones; the method was immunoSEQ multiplex PCR. The table shows approximately 92,000 clones, with roughly 80% occurring only once. Source material: PBMCs. These receptors were taken from a girl between 2 and 10 years old in good health and CMV-seropositive. The CDR3 runs from the conserved cysteine through the conserved F or W. The order of the fields is V gene, CDR3 length, D gene, clone size, J gene, CDR3 DNA, CDR3 protein. A D gene is named only where the DNA matches it firmly. The listing skips clone size in some rows; elsewhere it reads once, few, many or a size class.

TRBV15	14	.	.	TRBJ1-5	TGTGCCACCGGGCGTATTGGACAGCATCAGCCCCAGCATTTT	CATGRIGQHQPQHF
TRBV9	16	TRBD2	.	TRBJ2-1	TGTGCCAGCAGCGTAGAATCCGGGACTAGCCACAATGAGCAGTTCTTC	CASSVESGTSHNEQFF
TRBV29-1	14	.	.	TRBJ1-3	TGCAGCGTTCACCTCAGGGGATCTGGAAACACCATATATTTT	CSVHLRGSGNTIYF
TRBV19	18	TRBD2	.	TRBJ2-1	TGTGCCAGTAGTATGGAAATGGCTAGCGGGAGTATACACAATGAGCAGTTCTTC	CASSMEMASGSIHNEQFF
TRBV6-5	15	.	.	TRBJ1-1	TGTGCCAGCAGTCCCCACGCGGGGTCCGACACTGAAGCTTTCTTT	CASSPHAGSDTEAFF
TRBV7-6	16	TRBD2	.	TRBJ2-3	TGTGCCAGCAGCTTAAGCAGCGGGAGCTTCACAGATACGCAGTATTTT	CASSLSSGSFTDTQYF
TRBV30	12	.	.	TRBJ1-1	TGTGCCTGGAGGGAGGGACCGTCTGAAGCTTTCTTT	CAWREGPSEAFF
TRBV5-1	17	.	.	TRBJ2-6	TGCGCCAGCAGCTTAACAGGGCTATCCCCTGGGGCCAACGTCCTGACTTTC	CASSLTGLSPGANVLTF
TRBV28	15	TRBD2	.	TRBJ2-1	TGTGCCAGCAGTTTACCTAGCGGGGGCTACAATGAGCAGTTCTTC	CASSLPSGGYNEQFF
TRBV14	16	.	.	TRBJ1-5	TGTGCCAGCAGCCAAGGGGCTTTCCCCTTCAATCAGCCCCAGCATTTT	CASSQGAFPFNQPQHF
TRBV20-1	11	.	.	TRBJ2-1	TGCAGCGGGAGTGGGACTTATGAGCAGTTCTTC	CSGSGTYEQFF
TRBV7-8	12	TRBD2	once	TRBJ2-7	TGTGCCAGCAGCCATACGGGGGGCGAGCAGTACTTC	CASSHTGGEQYF
TRBV5-1	17	TRBD2	.	TRBJ2-7	TGCGCCAGCAGCTTGGTATTAGCGGGGAACCTAGTCTACGAGCAGTACTTC	CASSLVLAGNLVYEQYF
TRBV28	13	.	few	TRBJ2-7	TGTGCCAGCAGTTTTTCAAGGCCAGGGGAGCAGTACTTC	CASSFSRPGEQYF
TRBV29-1	14	.	.	TRBJ1-1	TGCAGCGTTGAACAGGGGCTTGTGAACACTGAAGCTTTCTTT	CSVEQGLVNTEAFF
TRBV25-1	15	TRBD1	few	TRBJ1-1	TGTGCCAGCATTCCCCCCGGGACAGGGAACACTGAAGCTTTCTTT	CASIPPGTGNTEAFF
TRBV6-1	15	TRBD1	.	TRBJ1-1	TGTGCCAGCAGTGACCGGGACAGGGGGGACACTGAAGCTTTCTTT	CASSDRDRGDTEAFF
TRBV9	14	TRBD2	.	TRBJ2-2	TGTGCCAGCAGCAAAGGACTAGCGGCCGGGGAGCTGTTTTTT	CASSKGLAAGELFF
TRBV19	15	TRBD2	.	TRBJ2-5	TGTGCCAGTAGTCGGACTAGCGGGACTCAAGAGACCCAGTACTTC	CASSRTSGTQETQYF
TRBV30	14	.	.	TRBJ1-2	TGTGCCTGGAGTTGGAGGGAGGGGAACTATGGCTACACCTTC	CAWSWREGNYGYTF
TRBV29-1	11	.	.	TRBJ1-4	TGCAGCGTGACAGCTGATGAAAAACTGTTTTTT	CSVTADEKLFF
TRBV19	15	.	once	TRBJ2-3	TGTGCCAGTAGTTCGCTGGACAGAGCCACAGATACGCAGTATTTT	CASSSLDRATDTQYF
TRBV7-8	14	.	.	TRBJ1-2	TGTGCCAGCAGCTTATCGGACAGCAACTATGGCTACACCTTC	CASSLSDSNYGYTF
TRBV6-1	15	TRBD1	.	TRBJ1-2	TGTGCCAGCAGTGAAGCCGGCAGGGGGTTGGATGGCTACACCTTC	CASSEAGRGLDGYTF
TRBV14	13	.	.	TRBJ1-2	TGTGCCAGCAGCCCAGCAGGGCCGTGGGGCTACACCTTC	CASSPAGPWGYTF
TRBV4-2	18	TRBD2	.	TRBJ2-5	TGTGCCGGCAGCCAAGATCGCGCTAGCGGGGGATTCGGGGAGACCCAGTACTTC	CAGSQDRASGGFGETQYF
TRBV6-5	13	.	.	TRBJ1-5	TGTGCCAGCAGCCCGGACACATATCAGCCCCAGCATTTT	CASSPDTYQPQHF
TRBV29-1	12	TRBD1	.	TRBJ1-5	TGCAGCGTACAGGGGTCTAATCAGCCCCAGCATTTT	CSVQGSNQPQHF
TRBV15	13	.	.	TRBJ2-2	TGTGCCACCAGCAGAGTGAGGCCCGGGGAGCTGTTTTTT	CATSRVRPGELFF
TRBV4-1	12	.	few	TRBJ1-1	TGCGCCAGCAGCCAAGGGCAGGATGAAGCTTTCTTT	CASSQGQDEAFF
TRBV7-9	15	.	.	TRBJ1-3	TGTGCCAGCAGCTTCACAGGAGCCTCTGGAAACACCATATATTTT	CASSFTGASGNTIYF
TRBV2	13	.	.	TRBJ1-4	TGTGCCAGCAACGGACAGACTAATGAAAAACTGTTTTTT	CASNGQTNEKLFF